The clone carrying this T cell receptor beta chain has only a few counts. Antigen: not known. This specimen belongs to a study of cytomegalovirus exposure and HLA in healthy donors. Overall study findings and caveats: A link between a missense DCLRE1C variant and TCR beta V- and J-gene trimming emerged from a later analysis. Through in vitro validation, three CMV-associated chains were shown to be specific for CMV antigens. Another analysis was done later, and it associated 16,951 TCR beta sequences with HLA alleles at 0.05 false discovery rate.

Germline-derived CDR1 and CDR2 are MNHNS and SASEGT. CDR3 length equals 14 residues. Trimming removed 8 bases from V and 6 bases from J, with 14 bases in between. It was with 60 Vbeta and 13 Jbeta primers that the PCR ran. Authors' methods: Later analysis identified 80 million to 90 million unique TCR beta chains, about 10 million shared. The table came from immunoSEQ multiplex PCR; TCRdb's copy has only in-frame clones and leaves some out. The V and J calls and clone size are taken from that table; D and trimming were inferred from the DNA. The sample carries 150,000 or so clones, less than 65% recorded once.

The V gene is TRBV6-1, the J gene TRBJ1-6; no definite D call. This clonotype was sampled from a woman aged 25 to 39 in good health and CMV-seropositive. Sequenced: PBMCs. The CDR3 protein is CASDAGLPNSPLHF. CDR3 nucleotide sequence: TGTGCCAGCGATGCAGGACTACCTAATTCACCCCTCCACTTT.